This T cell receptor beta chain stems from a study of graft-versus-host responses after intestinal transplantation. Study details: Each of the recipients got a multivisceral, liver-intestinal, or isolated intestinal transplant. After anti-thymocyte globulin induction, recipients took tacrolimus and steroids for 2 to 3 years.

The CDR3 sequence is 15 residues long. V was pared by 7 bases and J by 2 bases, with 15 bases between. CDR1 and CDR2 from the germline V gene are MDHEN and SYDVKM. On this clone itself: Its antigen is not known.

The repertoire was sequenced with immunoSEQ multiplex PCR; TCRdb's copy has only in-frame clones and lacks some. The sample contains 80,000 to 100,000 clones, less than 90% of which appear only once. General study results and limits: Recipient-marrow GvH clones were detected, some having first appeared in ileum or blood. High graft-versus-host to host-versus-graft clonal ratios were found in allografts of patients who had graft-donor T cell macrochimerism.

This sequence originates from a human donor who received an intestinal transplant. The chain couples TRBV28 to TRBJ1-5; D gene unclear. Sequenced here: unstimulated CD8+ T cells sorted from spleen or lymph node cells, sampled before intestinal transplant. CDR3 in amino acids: CASTINGNGNQPQHF. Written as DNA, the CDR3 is TGTGCCAGCACCATAAACGGGAACGGCAATCAGCCCCAGCATTTT.